This TCR beta chain is from a study of T cells in tuberculosis. Trimming took 6 bases from V and 0 from J, leaving 12 bases between them. Germline CDR1 MNHEY, CDR2 SVGAGI. This CDR3 is 15 amino acids long. Sequencing was performed with immunoSEQ multiplex PCR; in TCRdb, only in-frame clones are kept and a portion is missing. This repertoire shows some 23,000 clones, more than 90% found once; its top ten account for about 17%. The gene calls are TRBV6-5 and TRBJ1-5, with TRBD1 as a possible D gene (5 bases). Sequenced material: PBMCs. This sequence was found in a donor between 10 and 35 years old with latent tuberculosis or without tuberculosis infection. Some clones in this sample may be carry-over from other donors' samples. CDR3: CASRTRQNSNQPQHF. CDR3 coding DNA: TGTGCCAGCAGAACCCGACAGAATAGCAATCAGCCCCAGCATTTT.